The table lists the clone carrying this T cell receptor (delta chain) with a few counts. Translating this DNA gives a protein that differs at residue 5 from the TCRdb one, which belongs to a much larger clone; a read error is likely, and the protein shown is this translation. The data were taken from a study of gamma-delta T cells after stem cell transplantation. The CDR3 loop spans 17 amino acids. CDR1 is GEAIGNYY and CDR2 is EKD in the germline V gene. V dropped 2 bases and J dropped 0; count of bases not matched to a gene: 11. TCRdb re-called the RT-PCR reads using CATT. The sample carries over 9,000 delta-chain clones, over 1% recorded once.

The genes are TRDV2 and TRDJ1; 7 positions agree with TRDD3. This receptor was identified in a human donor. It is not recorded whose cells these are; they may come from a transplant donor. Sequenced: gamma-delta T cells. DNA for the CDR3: TGTGCCTGTGACATCGTGGGTGGGGGACCCGACACCGATAAACTCATCTTT. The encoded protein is CACDIVGGGPDTDKLIF.